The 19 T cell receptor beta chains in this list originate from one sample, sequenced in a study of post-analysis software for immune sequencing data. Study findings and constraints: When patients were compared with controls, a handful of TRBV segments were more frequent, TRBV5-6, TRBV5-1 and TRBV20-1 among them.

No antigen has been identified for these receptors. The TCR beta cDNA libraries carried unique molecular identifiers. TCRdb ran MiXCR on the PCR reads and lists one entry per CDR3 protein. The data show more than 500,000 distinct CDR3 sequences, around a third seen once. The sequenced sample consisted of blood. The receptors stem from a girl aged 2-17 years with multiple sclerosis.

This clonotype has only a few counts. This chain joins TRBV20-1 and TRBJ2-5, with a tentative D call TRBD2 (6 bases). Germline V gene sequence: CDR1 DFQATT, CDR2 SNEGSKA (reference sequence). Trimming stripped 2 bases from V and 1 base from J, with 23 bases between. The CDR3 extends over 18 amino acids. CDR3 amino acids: CSARPGPGSRWFQETQYF. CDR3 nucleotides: TGCAGTGCTAGACCCGGTCCCGGGAGTAGGTGGTTCCAAGAGACCCAGTACTTC.

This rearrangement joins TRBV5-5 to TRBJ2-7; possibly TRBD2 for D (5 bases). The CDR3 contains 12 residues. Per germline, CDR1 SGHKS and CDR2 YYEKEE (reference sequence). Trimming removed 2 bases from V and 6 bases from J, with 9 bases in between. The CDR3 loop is CASSFGRGEQYF. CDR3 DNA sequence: TGTGCCAGCAGCTTTGGCCGGGGCGAGCAGTACTTC.

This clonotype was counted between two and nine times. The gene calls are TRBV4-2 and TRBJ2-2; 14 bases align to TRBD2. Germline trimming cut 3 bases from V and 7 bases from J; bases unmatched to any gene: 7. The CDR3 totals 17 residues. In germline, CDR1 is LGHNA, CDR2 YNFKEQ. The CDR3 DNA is TGTGCCAGCAGCCAGACTAGCGGGGGGGCGGAAGGCGGGGAGCTGTTTTTT. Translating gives CASSQTSGGAEGGELFF.

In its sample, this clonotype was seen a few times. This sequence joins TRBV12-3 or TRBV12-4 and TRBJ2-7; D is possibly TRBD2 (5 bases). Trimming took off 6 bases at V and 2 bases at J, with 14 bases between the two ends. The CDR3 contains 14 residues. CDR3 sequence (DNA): TGTGCCAGCAGCCCTGGAGGTCCGGCCTACGAGCAGTACTTC. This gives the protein CASSPGGPAYEQYF.

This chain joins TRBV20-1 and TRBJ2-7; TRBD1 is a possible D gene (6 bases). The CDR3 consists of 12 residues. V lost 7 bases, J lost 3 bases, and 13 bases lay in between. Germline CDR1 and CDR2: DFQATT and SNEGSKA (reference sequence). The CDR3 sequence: CSVRGRLYEQYF. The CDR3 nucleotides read TGCAGTGTCAGGGGCCGTCTCTACGAGCAGTACTTC.

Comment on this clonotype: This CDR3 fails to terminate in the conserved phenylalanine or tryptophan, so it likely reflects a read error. The CDR3 region is CASSVARALNNEQFL. Written as DNA, the CDR3 is TGTGCCAGCAGCGTAGCGAGGGCACTCAACAATGAGCAGTTCTTA. The J gene is TRBJ2-1, the V gene TRBV9; D possibly corresponds to TRBD2 (5 bases). There are 15 residues in the CDR3. Trimming took off 0 bases at V and 5 bases at J, with 12 bases between the two ends. The germline gives CDR1 SGDLS, CDR2 YYNGEE.

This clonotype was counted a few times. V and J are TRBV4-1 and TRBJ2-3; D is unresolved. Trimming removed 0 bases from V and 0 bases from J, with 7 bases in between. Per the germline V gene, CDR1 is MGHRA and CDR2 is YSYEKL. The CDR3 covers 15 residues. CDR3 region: CASSQERFSTDTQYF. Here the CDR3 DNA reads TGCGCCAGCAGCCAAGAGAGGTTTAGCACAGATACGCAGTATTTT.

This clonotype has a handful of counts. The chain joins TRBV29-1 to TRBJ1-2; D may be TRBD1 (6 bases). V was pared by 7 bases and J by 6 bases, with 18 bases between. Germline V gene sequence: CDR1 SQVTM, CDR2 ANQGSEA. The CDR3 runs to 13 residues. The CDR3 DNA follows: TGCAGCGCAATAGACAGGAAATCCGATGGCTACACCTTC. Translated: CSAIDRKSDGYTF.

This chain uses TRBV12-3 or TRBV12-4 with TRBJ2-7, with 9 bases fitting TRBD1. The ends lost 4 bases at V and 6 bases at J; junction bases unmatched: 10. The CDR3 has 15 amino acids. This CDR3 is CASSSSGTGIGEQYF. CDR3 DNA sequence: TGTGCCAGCAGTTCCTCCGGGACAGGGATCGGCGAGCAGTACTTC.

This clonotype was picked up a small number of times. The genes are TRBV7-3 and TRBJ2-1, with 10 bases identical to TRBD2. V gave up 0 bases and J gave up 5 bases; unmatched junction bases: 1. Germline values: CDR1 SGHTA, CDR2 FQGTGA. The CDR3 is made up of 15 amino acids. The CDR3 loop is CASSLTSGGHNEQFF. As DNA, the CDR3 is TGTGCCAGCAGCTTAACTAGCGGGGGGCACAATGAGCAGTTCTTC.

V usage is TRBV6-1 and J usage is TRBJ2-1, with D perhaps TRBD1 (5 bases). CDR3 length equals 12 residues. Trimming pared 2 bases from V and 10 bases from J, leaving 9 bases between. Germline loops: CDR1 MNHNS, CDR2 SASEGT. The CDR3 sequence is CASSERRGEQFF. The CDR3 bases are TGTGCCAGCAGTGAAAGAAGGGGAGAGCAGTTCTTC.

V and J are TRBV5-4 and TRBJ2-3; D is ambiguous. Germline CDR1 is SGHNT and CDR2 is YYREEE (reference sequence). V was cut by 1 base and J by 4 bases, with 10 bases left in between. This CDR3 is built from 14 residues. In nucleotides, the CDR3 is TGTGCCAGCAGCTTGCCCCAGCGTGCAGATACGCAGTATTTT. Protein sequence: CASSLPQRADTQYF.

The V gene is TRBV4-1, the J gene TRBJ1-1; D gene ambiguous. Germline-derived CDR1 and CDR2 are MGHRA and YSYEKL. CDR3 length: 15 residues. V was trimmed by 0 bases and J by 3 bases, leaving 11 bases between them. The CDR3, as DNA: TGCGCCAGCAGCCAAGATCCGGCCTTCTACACTGAAGCTTTCTTT. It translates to CASSQDPAFYTEAFF.

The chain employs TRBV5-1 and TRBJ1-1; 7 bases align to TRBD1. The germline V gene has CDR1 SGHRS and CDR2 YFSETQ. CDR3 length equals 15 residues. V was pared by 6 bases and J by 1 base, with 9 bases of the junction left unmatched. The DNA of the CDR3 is TGCGCCAGCAAGCAAACGGGACAGCGGAACACTGAAGCTTTCTTT. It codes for CASKQTGQRNTEAFF.

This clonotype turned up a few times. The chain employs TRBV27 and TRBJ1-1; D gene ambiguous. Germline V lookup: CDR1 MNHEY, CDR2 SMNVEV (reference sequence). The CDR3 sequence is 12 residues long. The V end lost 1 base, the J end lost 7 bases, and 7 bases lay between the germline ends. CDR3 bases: TGTGCCAGCAGTTTATTCGGCGGTGAAGCTTTCTTT. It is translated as CASSLFGGEAFF.

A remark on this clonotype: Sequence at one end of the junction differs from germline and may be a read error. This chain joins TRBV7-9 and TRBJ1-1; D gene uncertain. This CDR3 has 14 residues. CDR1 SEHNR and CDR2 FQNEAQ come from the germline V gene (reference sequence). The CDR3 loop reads CASSLGTGNTGAFF. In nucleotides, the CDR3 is TGTGCCAGCAGCTTAGGAACCGGGAACACTGGAGCTTTCTTT.

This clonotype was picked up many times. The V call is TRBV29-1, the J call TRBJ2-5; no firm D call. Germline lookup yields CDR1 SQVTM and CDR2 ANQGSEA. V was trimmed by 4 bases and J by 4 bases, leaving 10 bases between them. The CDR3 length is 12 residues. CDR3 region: CSVAKGRETQYF. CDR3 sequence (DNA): TGCAGCGTTGCAAAGGGAAGAGAGACCCAGTACTTC.

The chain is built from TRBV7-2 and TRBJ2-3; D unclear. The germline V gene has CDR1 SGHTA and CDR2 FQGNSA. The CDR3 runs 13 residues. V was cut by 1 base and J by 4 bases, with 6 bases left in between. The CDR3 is CASSLVESDTQYF. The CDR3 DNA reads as TGTGCCAGCAGCTTAGTAGAGTCAGATACGCAGTATTTT.

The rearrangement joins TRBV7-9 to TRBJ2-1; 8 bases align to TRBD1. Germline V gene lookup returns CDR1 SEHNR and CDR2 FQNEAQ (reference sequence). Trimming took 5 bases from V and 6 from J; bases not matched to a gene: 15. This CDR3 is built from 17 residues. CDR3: CASSRHQDRVSGNEQFF. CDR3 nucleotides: TGTGCCAGCAGCCGACACCAGGACAGGGTGAGCGGCAATGAGCAGTTCTTC.